The next 28 T cell receptor beta chains were all read from a single sample in a study of control samples from healthy donors and cancer patients. TCRdb's copy holds only in-frame clones and misses some; the assay was immunoSEQ multiplex PCR. The sample lists tens of thousands of clones; roughly 92% were seen once. Sample: blood. These receptor sequences come from a young man in good health.

This CDR3 reads CAWRSGTGDYEQYF. The CDR3 coding sequence is TGTGCCTGGAGGTCCGGGACAGGAGACTACGAGCAGTACTTC. The chain links TRBV30 to TRBJ2-7, with 8 bases that match TRBD1. The ends lost 3 bases at V and 3 bases at J; junction bases unmatched: 7. This CDR3 is built from 14 residues. Germline V gene lookup returns CDR1 GTSNPN and CDR2 SVGIG (reference sequence).

The rearrangement uses TRBV2 and TRBJ2-7; 7 bases align to TRBD1. The CDR3 is made up of 11 amino acids. The germline CDR1 and CDR2 sequences are SNHLY and FYNNEI. The CDR3 is CASDRDYEQYF. The CDR3 DNA reads TGTGCTTCCGACAGGGACTACGAGCAGTACTTC.

The count of this clone is one. The chain uses TRBV19 and TRBJ1-5; no reliable D call. CDR1 and CDR2 from the germline V gene are LNHDA and SQIVND (reference sequence). V lost 5 bases and J lost 0, with 11 bases in between. This CDR3 has 15 amino acids. CDR3 region: CASSWQATSNQPQHF. The CDR3 nucleotides are TGTGCCAGTAGTTGGCAGGCGACTAGCAATCAGCCCCAGCATTTT.

The chain combines TRBV2 with TRBJ2-5; TRBD2 matches 7 bases. Germline values: CDR1 SNHLY, CDR2 FYNNEI. V lost 6 bases and J lost 3; bases outside the gene matches: 10. The CDR3 consists of 15 residues. As DNA, the CDR3 is TGTGCCAGCAGCGGGGCGGGAGTTTTGAAAGAGACCCAGTACTTC. This translates into CASSGAGVLKETQYF.

This chain links TRBV6-4 with TRBJ2-1; D might be TRBD2 (5 bases). V lost 2 bases to trimming and J lost 0 bases, with 8 bases between them. Germline V gene data show CDR1 as MRHNA and CDR2 as SNTAGT. The CDR3 totals 15 residues. The CDR3 reads CASSDEGNSYNEQFF. CDR3 in DNA: TGTGCCAGCAGTGACGAGGGAAACTCCTACAATGAGCAGTTCTTC.

The V gene is TRBV18, the J gene TRBJ1-1, with D perhaps matching TRBD1 (5 bases). CDR1 KGHSH and CDR2 LQKENI come from the germline V gene. Trimming cost V 5 bases and J 8 bases, with 9 bases left between them. This CDR3 comprises 11 residues. CDR3 loop: CASSDSGEAFF. CDR3 nucleotides: TGTGCCAGCTCAGACTCAGGGGAAGCTTTCTTT.

Concerning this clone itself: Other DNA variants within this sample encode the same CDR3. The chain combines TRBV10-2 with TRBJ2-1, with D unclear. The germline V gene encodes CDR1 WSHSY and CDR2 SAAADI. The CDR3 loop spans 11 amino acids. V shed 3 bases and J shed 3 bases, with 0 bases lying between them. In nucleotides, the CDR3 is TGCGCCAGCAGTGACTACAATGAGCAGTTCTTC. This codes for CASSDYNEQFF.

The chain uses TRBV5-5 and TRBJ1-1; D call uncertain. V lost 1 base to trimming and J lost 0 bases, with 7 bases between them. Looked up from germline, CDR1 is SGHKS and CDR2 is YYEKEE (reference sequence). This CDR3 spans 14 amino acids. CDR3: CASSLRQMNTEAFF. The DNA of the CDR3 is TGTGCCAGCAGCTTGAGGCAAATGAACACTGAAGCTTTCTTT.

DNA for the CDR3: TGTGCCAGCAGCCAGAGAGGGTCAAAAAACTATGGCTACACCTTC. This gives the protein CASSQRGSKNYGYTF. This sequence joins TRBV3-1 (or the pseudogene TRBV3-2) and TRBJ1-2; D gene ambiguous. The germline CDR1 and CDR2 sequences are LGHDT and YNNKEL (reference sequence). V was pared by 3 bases and J by 2 bases, with 13 bases between. The length of the CDR3 is 15 residues.

The chain is built from TRBV9 and TRBJ1-1; TRBD1 agrees at 7 bases. V lost 4 bases and J lost 6; bases outside the gene matches: 9. Germline CDR1 SGDLS, CDR2 YYNGEE. The CDR3 contains 14 residues. The CDR3 sequence: CASSSGGLGAEAFF. The CDR3 nucleotides are TGTGCCAGCAGCTCAGGGGGGCTAGGGGCTGAAGCTTTCTTT.

The chain carries TRBV10-1 and TRBJ1-3, with unresolved D. CDR1 is WNHNN, CDR2 SYGVQD, per germline (reference sequence). The CDR3 covers 13 residues. The V end lost 7 bases, the J end lost 3 bases, and 10 bases lay between the germline ends. The CDR3, as DNA: TGCGCCAGCATGAGCGTCAGTGGAAACACCATATATTTT. This sequence encodes CASMSVSGNTIYF.

This clone was counted once. This chain links TRBV27 with TRBJ2-5; 8 bases match TRBD1. J lost 2 bases, V lost 5 bases, and 7 bases had no gene match. The CDR3 has 15 residues. Per germline, CDR1 MNHEY and CDR2 SMNVEV (reference sequence). The CDR3 bases are TGTGCCAGCAGTAGGACAGGGCTGCTGCAAGAGACCCAGTACTTC. Translated, it gives CASSRTGLLQETQYF.

This chain joins TRBV5-1 and TRBJ1-6; no clear D. The germline gives CDR1 SGHRS, CDR2 YFSETQ. The CDR3 totals 13 residues. Trimming pared 4 bases from V and 5 bases from J, leaving 7 bases between. The CDR3 DNA sequence: TGCGCCAGCAGCGACACGGATAATTCACCCCTCCACTTT. Its translation: CASSDTDNSPLHF.

This chain connects TRBV19 to TRBJ2-5, with TRBD2 as a possible D gene (6 bases). In germline, CDR1 is LNHDA, CDR2 SQIVND (reference sequence). Trimming removed 5 bases from V and 5 bases from J, with 15 bases in between. The CDR3 spans 14 residues. The CDR3 is CASSGGGSGETQYF. The DNA of the CDR3 is TGTGCCAGTAGTGGTGGAGGGTCAGGTGAGACCCAGTACTTC.

The chain recombines TRBV7-9 with TRBJ1-6; D remains unclear. Germline CDR1 is SEHNR and CDR2 is FQNEAQ (reference sequence). V lost 5 bases and J lost 6, with 14 bases in between. The CDR3 totals 15 residues. CDR3 sequence: CASSPAGWGNSPLHF. Written as DNA, the CDR3 is TGTGCCAGCAGCCCCGCCGGGTGGGGTAATTCACCCCTCCACTTT.

The genes are TRBV6-5 and TRBJ2-2, with D hard to call. This CDR3 contains 12 residues. In germline, CDR1 is MNHEY, CDR2 SVGAGI. Trimming took off 2 bases at V and 3 bases at J, with 1 base between the two ends. CDR3 DNA sequence: TGTGCCAGCAGTTACCACACCGGGGAGCTGTTTTTT. It yields the protein CASSYHTGELFF.

The chain links TRBV19 to TRBJ1-2; 7 bases are shared with TRBD1. V trimming: 5 bases; J trimming: 5 bases; junction bases outside the gene matches: 5. The V gene's germline CDR1 is LNHDA and CDR2 SQIVND (reference sequence). This CDR3 is built from 13 residues. CDR3 in amino acids: CASSPDRAYGYTF. The CDR3, as DNA: TGTGCCAGTAGTCCCGACAGGGCGTATGGCTACACCTTC.

This clone was seen a few times. The rearrangement joins TRBV5-1 to TRBJ2-7; 10 nucleotides line up with TRBD1. CDR3 size: 14 residues. The V and J ends lost 2 bases and 2 bases, in that order; junction bases with no gene match: 1. The germline V gene encodes CDR1 SGHRS and CDR2 YFSETQ. The CDR3 sequence is CASSFGTGAYEQYF. The CDR3 nucleotides are TGCGCCAGCAGCTTCGGGACAGGGGCCTACGAGCAGTACTTC.

The chain is built from TRBV6-4 and TRBJ2-1; D is unresolved. This CDR3 comprises 15 residues. Trimming pared 8 bases from V and 1 base from J, leaving 15 bases between. Germline assignment: CDR1 MRHNA and CDR2 SNTAGT. In DNA, the CDR3 is TGTGCCAGCGCCAGAGCCGGTGGGTCCTACAATGAGCAGTTCTTC. Its protein product is CASARAGGSYNEQFF.

Here the CDR3 reads CASSPDRAYTGELFF. The CDR3 DNA sequence: TGCGCCAGCAGCCCGGACAGGGCTTACACCGGGGAGCTGTTTTTT. The chain links TRBV4-3 to TRBJ2-2, with TRBD1 matching 8 bases. V was pared by 4 bases and J by 3 bases, with 4 bases of the junction left unmatched. Germline CDR1 reads LGHNA; CDR2 reads YSLEER. The CDR3 has 15 amino acids.

The chain has TRBV24-1 and TRBJ2-5; 7 positions match TRBD1. The junction had 9 bases not matched to a gene; V was cut back by 4 bases and J by 5 bases. Germline V gene sequence: CDR1 KGHDR, CDR2 SFDVKD. The CDR3 contains 15 residues. CDR3 in DNA: TGTGCCACCAGTGACCCAAAGGGGGCGAGGGAGACCCAGTACTTC. Translating gives CATSDPKGARETQYF.

The rearrangement uses TRBV7-9 and TRBJ1-6; weak D call: TRBD1 (5 bases). This CDR3 has 14 amino acids. V was cut by 3 bases and J by 6 bases, with 9 bases left in between. Germline assignment: CDR1 SEHNR and CDR2 FQNEAQ (reference sequence). CDR3 coding DNA: TGTGCCAGCAGCTTTGGGCAGGGTAATTCACCCCTCCACTTT. It codes for CASSFGQGNSPLHF.

This clone rates as medium-sized. The gene calls are TRBV25-1 and TRBJ1-3; the D is unclear. Germline CDR1 MGHDK, CDR2 SYGVNS. V shed 8 bases and J shed 2 bases, with 10 bases lying between them. The CDR3 sequence is 13 residues long. The CDR3 DNA is TGTGCCAGCCCTGTTCGGGCTGGAAACACCATATATTTT. It encodes CASPVRAGNTIYF.

J is TRBJ1-5 and V is TRBV9; D is unresolved. The CDR3 totals 13 residues. The V gene's germline CDR1 is SGDLS and CDR2 YYNGEE. The ends were cut back, 5 bases at V and 4 bases at J, with 10 bases in the middle. The CDR3 protein is CASSESWNQPQHF. The CDR3 DNA reads TGTGCCAGCAGTGAATCCTGGAATCAGCCCCAGCATTTT. The variable domain in full, completed from reference TRBV9 and TRBJ1-5, reads DSGVTQTPKHLITATGQRVTLRCSPRSGDLSVYWYQQSLDQGLQFLIQYYNGEERAKGNILERFSAQQFPDLHSELNLSSLELGDSALYFCASSESWNQPQHFGDGTRLSIL.

The rearrangement joins TRBV2 to TRBJ2-7; a possible D gene is TRBD2 (5 bases). The V end was cut by 3 bases, the J end by 3 bases, with 9 bases between. Germline CDR1 SNHLY, CDR2 FYNNEI. The CDR3 is 13 amino acids. The CDR3 nucleotides read TGTGCCAGCAGTGACTTGGGGAGCTACGAGCAGTACTTC. It codes for CASSDLGSYEQYF.

This chain links TRBV4-1 with TRBJ2-1; TRBD2 might be the D (7 bases). The length of the CDR3 is 16 residues. Germline V gene sequence: CDR1 MGHRA, CDR2 YSYEKL. V was shortened by 3 bases and J by 0 bases, with 12 bases between the two germline ends. The CDR3 protein is CASSQKGGSSYNEQFF. The CDR3 region has the DNA TGCGCCAGCAGCCAGAAGGGGGGGAGCTCCTACAATGAGCAGTTCTTC.

V gene TRBV7-6 combines with J gene TRBJ1-6; 9 positions agree with TRBD1. The length of the CDR3 is 18 residues. V was pared by 5 bases and J by 0 bases, with 8 bases of the junction left unmatched. The germline CDR1 and CDR2 sequences are SGHVS and FNYEAQ. The CDR3 nucleotides are TGTGCCAGCAGCCCCCTTGGGACAGGGAGCTCCTATAATTCACCCCTCCACTTT. This gives the protein CASSPLGTGSSYNSPLHF.

The chain has TRBV5-1 and TRBJ2-1, with no clear D. V gave up 4 bases and J gave up 3 bases, with 11 bases separating them. The CDR3 covers 14 residues. Germline CDR1 reads SGHRS; CDR2 reads YFSETQ. CDR3 sequence reads: CASSAATHYNEQFF. CDR3 nucleotide sequence: TGCGCCAGCAGCGCAGCTACCCACTACAATGAGCAGTTCTTC. Full variable domain (rest looked up from reference TRBV5-1 and TRBJ2-1): KAGVTQTPRYLIKTRGQQVTLSCSPISGHRSVSWYQQTPGQGLQFLFEYFSETQRNKGNFPGRFSGRQFSNSRSEMNVSTLELGDSALYLCASSAATHYNEQFFGPGTRLTVL.